Below are 25 T cell receptor beta chains sequenced from a single sample in a study of T-cell reconstitution after alpha-beta-depleted transplantation in children. TCRbeta library preparation incorporated unique molecular identifiers. TCRdb ran MiXCR on the PCR reads and lists one entry per CDR3 protein. The table shows about 140,000 distinct CDR3 sequences, with more than 8% occurring only once. The sequenced sample was PBMCs, mostly from graft donor cells, obtained 180 days after TCRalphabeta/CD19-depleted stem cell transplant. All receptors come from a female patient under 10 years old who had a stem cell transplant for congenital amegakaryocytic thrombocytopenia, so the T cells may come from the graft donor.

Regarding this clonotype: A much more abundant neighbour one base away suggests this may be a read error. V gene TRBV7-3 combines with J gene TRBJ2-7; D could derive from TRBD1 or TRBD2 (5 bases each). CDR3 length: 19 amino acids. Germline V gene sequence: CDR1 SGHTA, CDR2 FQGTGA. Deletions cut 1 base from V and 4 bases from J, with 26 bases between. CDR3 bases: TGTGCCAGCAGCTTAATGGGGGACGGGACCAATCGTCGCACATACGAGCAGTACTTC. This encodes CASSLMGDGTNRRTYEQYF.

This clonotype has a count of ten or more. The V gene is TRBV5-1, the J gene TRBJ2-3, with D uncertain. Germline-derived CDR1 and CDR2 are SGHRS and YFSETQ. The germline V and J ends were trimmed by 2 bases and 4 bases, with 14 bases remaining between them. CDR3 length equals 15 residues. The CDR3 region is CASSFSDEGPDTQYF. The CDR3, as DNA: TGCGCCAGCAGCTTTTCCGATGAAGGCCCAGATACGCAGTATTTT.

The genes are TRBV20-1 and TRBJ2-1; a possible D gene is TRBD2 (6 bases). The germline gives CDR1 DFQATT, CDR2 SNEGSKA (reference sequence). The CDR3 has 14 residues. The ends were cut back, 5 bases at V and 9 bases at J, with 20 bases in the middle. The CDR3 loop is CSAPERRGGSEQFF. The CDR3 nucleotides read TGCAGTGCTCCCGAACGGCGGGGAGGTAGTGAGCAGTTCTTC.

This clonotype was counted at least ten times. CDR3 sequence: CAISKGVVDTGELFF. The CDR3 DNA follows: TGTGCCATCAGTAAGGGAGTCGTGGACACCGGGGAGCTGTTTTTT. The chain recombines TRBV10-3 with TRBJ2-2; possibly TRBD2 for D (5 bases). From germline, CDR1 is ENHRY and CDR2 SYGVKD. V lost 5 bases to trimming and J lost 3 bases, with 13 bases between them. CDR3 size: 15 residues.

This clonotype was counted many times. CDR3 sequence: CSARRSGGPAYEQYF. In DNA form, the CDR3 reads TGCAGTGCTAGACGCAGCGGGGGGCCCGCCTACGAGCAGTACTTC. The chain couples TRBV20-1 to TRBJ2-7, with 9 bases fitting TRBD2. Trimming cost V 2 bases and J 2 bases; bases outside gene matches: 7. This CDR3 comprises 15 residues. Germline values: CDR1 DFQATT, CDR2 SNEGSKA (reference sequence).

The table lists this clonotype with many counts. V and J are TRBV7-3 and TRBJ2-2; D unclear. With 0 bases removed from V and 0 bases from J, the gap between germline ends came to 8 bases. Germline V gene sequence: CDR1 SGHTA, CDR2 FQGTGA. The length of the CDR3 is 16 residues. The CDR3 DNA sequence: TGTGCCAGCAGCTTAACCCGGAGCGCGAACACCGGGGAGCTGTTTTTT. This sequence encodes CASSLTRSANTGELFF.

This clonotype has ten or more counts. The chain employs TRBV29-1 and TRBJ2-7; 8 bases align to TRBD1. CDR1 and CDR2 from the germline V gene are SQVTM and ANQGSEA. V shed 3 bases and J 4 bases; nucleotides not matched to a gene: 5. CDR3 length: 13 residues. The CDR3 protein is CSVDGTGRYEQYF. Here the CDR3 DNA reads TGCAGCGTTGACGGGACAGGTAGATACGAGCAGTACTTC.

This clonotype was seen ten or more times. V is TRBV12-3 or TRBV12-4 and J is TRBJ1-1; 9 bases match TRBD1. Unmatched junction bases numbered 8, after V lost 2 bases and J lost 1 base. This CDR3 contains 17 residues. The CDR3 DNA reads as TGTGCCAGCAGTTTAAAAGGACAGGGGAGGGGGAACACTGAAGCTTTCTTT. This gives the protein CASSLKGQGRGNTEAFF.

This clonotype was seen a few times. The chain employs TRBV4-2 and TRBJ2-2, with 14 nucleotides matching TRBD2. There are 18 residues in the CDR3. The germline V gene encodes CDR1 LGHNA and CDR2 YNFKEQ. V lost 0 bases and J lost 7; bases outside the gene matches: 7. Here the CDR3 reads CASSQDRLAGGPGGELFF. For the CDR3, the DNA is TGTGCCAGCAGCCAAGATCGACTAGCGGGAGGGCCAGGCGGGGAGCTGTTTTTT.

A note on this clonotype: It may be a read error: a sequence one base away is much more abundant. The chain carries TRBV7-9 and TRBJ1-2, with D maybe TRBD1 (5 bases). This CDR3 has 17 amino acids. Trimming cost V 5 bases and J 1 base, with 20 bases left between them. Germline V gene data show CDR1 as SEHNR and CDR2 as FQNEAQ (reference sequence). This chain's CDR3 is CASSPAPGDGINYGYTF. The CDR3 DNA reads as TGTGCCAGCAGCCCGGCTCCGGGGGACGGGATTAACTATGGCTACACCTTC.

As for this clonotype: This sequence may be a read error, since a much larger clone differs from it by one base. The chain carries TRBV5-1 and TRBJ1-2; D gene uncertain. The CDR3 totals 13 residues. Per germline, CDR1 SGHRS and CDR2 YFSETQ. DNA of the CDR3: TGCGCCAGCAGCCCCGGACGGAACTATGGCGACACCTTC. Translating it yields CASSPGRNYGDTF.

This clonotype was picked up many times. The J gene is TRBJ2-1, the V gene TRBV10-3; 8 bases are a match to TRBD2. This CDR3 is 17 amino acids long. Germline CDR1 reads ENHRY; CDR2 reads SYGVKD. The CDR3 is CPSYLAGAHRSYNEQFF. In nucleotides, the CDR3 is TGTCCATCGTATCTAGCGGGTGCGCATAGGTCCTACAATGAGCAGTTCTTC.

This clonotype was counted many times. The chain carries TRBV28 and TRBJ1-1; a possible D gene is TRBD1 (6 bases). Trimming shortened V by 2 bases and J by 1 base, and 14 bases separated the two germline ends. The germline gives CDR1 MDHEN, CDR2 SYDVKM. The CDR3 runs to 16 residues. The DNA for the CDR3 is TGTGCCAGCAGTTTACCACGAACAGGGAGGAACACTGAAGCTTTCTTT. It encodes CASSLPRTGRNTEAFF.

Regarding this clonotype: A much larger clone sits a single nucleotide away, making a read error possible. The CDR3 loop is CASRKGHYEQYF. DNA of the CDR3: TGTGCCAGCCGGAAGGGCCACTACGAGCAGTACTTC. The chain combines TRBV7-6 with TRBJ2-7; D is uncertain. The CDR3 has 12 amino acids. V lost 8 bases and J lost 3, with 11 bases in between. Germline V gives CDR1 SGHVS, CDR2 FNYEAQ.

In this sample, this clonotype turned up many times. V usage is TRBV20-1 and J usage is TRBJ2-2, with D maybe TRBD2 (6 bases). The germline V and J ends were trimmed by 5 bases and 5 bases, with 9 bases remaining between them. The CDR3 sequence is 12 residues long. Germline V gene data show CDR1 as DFQATT and CDR2 as SNEGSKA (reference sequence). The CDR3 DNA reads TGCAGTGCTGGAGGGAGAACCGGGGAGCTGTTTTTT. This gives the protein CSAGGRTGELFF.

In this sample, this clonotype turned up many times. The genes are TRBV15 and TRBJ1-1; D is uncertain. Germline V gene sequence: CDR1 LNHNV, CDR2 YYDKDF (reference sequence). This CDR3 region has 13 residues. Deletions cut 0 bases from V and 3 bases from J, with 5 bases between. CDR3 amino acids: CATSRDRYTEAFF. CDR3 in DNA: TGTGCCACCAGCAGAGATAGGTACACTGAAGCTTTCTTT.

This clonotype was recorded only once. A read error may be the cause here, since a much bigger clone is one base away. The chain employs TRBV5-1 and TRBJ2-5, with a weak D call TRBD1 (6 bases). Germline-derived CDR1 and CDR2 are SGHRS and YFSETQ. The CDR3 runs to 14 residues. Trimming cost V 7 bases and J 2 bases, with 15 bases left between them. The CDR3 protein is CASGAGQIQETQYF. In DNA form, the CDR3 reads TGCGCCAGCGGCGCTGGACAGATACAAGAGACCCAGTACTTC. Variable domain in full (rest from reference TRBV5-1 and TRBJ2-5): KAGVTQTPRYLIKTRGQQVTLSCSPISGHRSVSWYQQTPGQGLQFLFEYFSETQRNKGNFPGRFSGRQFSNSRSEMNVSTLELGDSALYLCASGAGQIQETQYFGPGTRLLVL.

This clonotype was counted ten times or more. Written as DNA, the CDR3 is TGCAGCGTTGAAGATCCACTAATTCAAGAGACCCAGTACTTC. Its translation is CSVEDPLIQETQYF. The genes are TRBV29-1 and TRBJ2-5; D not resolved. The CDR3 spans 14 residues. Germline V lookup: CDR1 SQVTM, CDR2 ANQGSEA. Trimming stripped 0 bases from V and 2 bases from J, with 10 bases between.

This clonotype showed up many times. The chain employs TRBV5-1 and TRBJ1-2, with unresolved D. CDR1 is SGHRS, CDR2 YFSETQ, per germline. The CDR3 extends over 12 amino acids. V was clipped by 1 base and J by 4 bases, with 5 bases between them. The CDR3 region has the DNA TGCGCCAGCAGCTTGTTAGGCTATGGCTACACCTTC. As protein: CASSLLGYGYTF.

This clonotype has at least ten counts. CDR3 coding DNA: TGTGCCAGCAGCCAATCGTCTAGCGCTGGAGAGACCCAGTACTTC. Its translation: CASSQSSSAGETQYF. This chain connects TRBV16 to TRBJ2-5, with D tentatively TRBD2 (6 bases). V lost 0 bases to trimming and J lost 4 bases, with 12 bases between them. Germline V gene data show CDR1 as KGHSY and CDR2 as FQNENV. This CDR3 spans 15 amino acids. The whole variable domain, filled in from reference TRBV16 and TRBJ2-5, reads GEEVAQTPKHLVRGEGQKAKLYCAPIKGHSYVFWYQQVLKNEFKFLISFQNENVFDETGMPKERFSAKCLPNSPCSLEIQATKLEDSAVYFCASSQSSSAGETQYFGPGTRLLVL.

This clonotype was counted only a few times. The chain employs TRBV7-8 and TRBJ2-5; the match to TRBD1 covers 12 bases. Germline CDR1 is SGHVS and CDR2 is FQNEAQ. The CDR3 contains 16 residues. J lost 6 bases, V lost 5 bases, and 10 bases had no gene match. The CDR3 loop reads CASSQWGTGGAKTQYF. DNA of the CDR3: TGTGCCAGCAGCCAGTGGGGGACAGGGGGCGCGAAGACCCAGTACTTC.

In its sample, this clonotype was seen a few times. The chain carries TRBV24-1 and TRBJ2-7; 10 bases are a match to TRBD1. The CDR3 runs 15 residues. Germline lookup yields CDR1 KGHDR and CDR2 SFDVKD. Germline trimming cut 2 bases from V and 2 bases from J; bases unmatched to any gene: 2. The CDR3 bases are TGTGCCACCAGTGATTCCGGGACAGGGGCCTACGAGCAGTACTTC. This gives the protein CATSDSGTGAYEQYF.

The rearrangement uses TRBV3-1 and TRBJ2-1; the match to TRBD2 covers 9 bases. This CDR3 has 17 amino acids. Germline V CDR1 and CDR2: LGHDT, YNNKEL (reference sequence). J gave up 7 bases and V 10 bases, and 20 bases lay outside the gene matches. CDR3 protein: CATCQDSLAGPWNEQFF. CDR3 coding DNA: TGTGCCACCTGCCAAGACTCTCTAGCGGGGCCATGGAATGAGCAGTTCTTC.

This chain links TRBV11-2 with TRBJ1-6, with 8 bases that match TRBD1. Germline CDR1 is SGHAT and CDR2 is FQNNGV. CDR3 length equals 16 residues. Trimming removed 1 base from V and 11 bases from J; junction bases left unmatched: 10. CDR3: CASSLGTGQGGTPLHF. The CDR3 region has the DNA TGTGCCAGCAGCTTAGGGACAGGGCAAGGTGGAACACCCCTCCACTTT.

This clonotype was observed once. The chain employs TRBV7-9 and TRBJ2-1; a weak D match, TRBD1 (5 bases). Trimming removed 4 bases at V and 8 bases at J, with 9 bases between. Germline values: CDR1 SEHNR, CDR2 FQNEAQ (reference sequence). This CDR3 is 12 amino acids long. CDR3 sequence reads: CASSSGHHEQFF. For the CDR3, the DNA is TGTGCCAGCAGCTCAGGACATCATGAGCAGTTCTTC. Filled out from reference TRBV7-9 and TRBJ2-1, the complete variable domain reads DTGVSQNPRHKITKRGQNVTFRCDPISEHNRLYWYRQTLGQGPEFLTYFQNEAQLEKSRLLSDRFSAERPKGSFSTLEIQRTEQGDSAMYLCASSSGHHEQFFGPGTRLTVL.